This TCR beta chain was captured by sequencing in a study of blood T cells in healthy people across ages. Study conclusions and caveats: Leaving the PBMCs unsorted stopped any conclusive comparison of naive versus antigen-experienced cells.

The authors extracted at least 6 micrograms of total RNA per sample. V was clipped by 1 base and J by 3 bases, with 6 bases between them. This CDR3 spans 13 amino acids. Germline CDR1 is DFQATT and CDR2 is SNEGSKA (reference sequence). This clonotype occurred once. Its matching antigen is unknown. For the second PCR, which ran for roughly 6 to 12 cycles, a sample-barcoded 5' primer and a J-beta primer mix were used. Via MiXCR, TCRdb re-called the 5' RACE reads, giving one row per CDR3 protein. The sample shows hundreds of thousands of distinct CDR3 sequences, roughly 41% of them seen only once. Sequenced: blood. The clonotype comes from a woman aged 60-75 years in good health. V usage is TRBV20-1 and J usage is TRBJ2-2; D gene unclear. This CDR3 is CSARATDTGELFF. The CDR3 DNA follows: TGCAGTGCTAGAGCCACAGACACCGGGGAGCTGTTTTTT.